This T cell receptor (beta chain) came from a study of shared clonotypes between healthy human individuals. The CDR3 has 14 residues. After removal of 1 base from V and 7 bases from J, the junction contained 3 bases not matched to a gene. Germline V gene data show CDR1 as SGHNT and CDR2 as YENEEA. Profiled with immunoSEQ multiplex PCR; TCRdb holds only in-frame clones, not every one. The sample lists over a million clones, approximately 98.5% occurring once. Partitioning of CD4+ cells yielded a CD45RA+ naive subset and a CD45RA-negative memory subset. V is TRBV11-3 and J is TRBJ2-1, with 8 bases aligning to TRBD2. Material: naive CD4+ T cells sorted from blood. This sample's subset: CD45RA+ positively selected. The sequence derives from a man aged 25-40 years in good health. The chain's CDR3 is CASSLGGTRNEQFF. DNA for the CDR3: TGTGCCAGCAGCTTAGGAGGGACTAGAAATGAGCAGTTCTTC. The variable domain in full, completed from reference TRBV11-3 and TRBJ2-1, reads EAGVVQSPRYKIIEKKQPVAFWCNPISGHNTLYWYLQNLGQGPELLIRYENEEAVDDSQLPKDRFSAERLKGVDSTLKIQPAELGDSAVYLCASSLGGTRNEQFFGPGTRLTVL.